The rows below give T cell receptor beta chains drawn from one sample of a study of blood T cell repertoires in COVID-19. Method: immunoSEQ multiplex PCR; TCRdb's copy keeps in-frame clones and lacks some. The table lists roughly 250,000 clones, roughly four fifths of them singletons, with approximately 4.4% in the top ten. Sequencing used peripheral blood. These receptors were obtained from a man in his fifties or sixties with active or convalescent COVID-19. Each CDR3 is given with its conserved first and last residue. D genes are given only for firm matches. Not all rows give a size; the values are once, few, many and, for expanded clones, a class.

>.|TRBV19|TRBJ1-5|.
CASSIAGFGQPQHF
TGTGCCAGTAGTATAGCAGGGTTCGGTCAGCCCCAGCATTTT
>.|TRBV7-9|TRBJ1-4|.
CASSLDTEEKLFF
TGTGCCAGCAGCTTAGACACGGAGGAAAAACTGTTTTTT
>.|TRBV5-1|TRBJ2-7|TRBD2
CASSLAGGGLYEQYF
TGCGCCAGCAGCTTGGCGGGCGGGGGGCTGTACGAGCAGTACTTC
>.|TRBV4-1|TRBJ2-6|TRBD1
CASSQDPGGRGANVLTF
TGCGCCAGCAGCCAAGACCCAGGGGGAAGAGGGGCCAACGTCCTGACTTTC
>once|TRBV10-3|TRBJ2-2|.
CAISEWEDTGELFF
TGTGCCATCAGTGAGTGGGAGGACACCGGGGAGCTGTTTTTT
>.|TRBV9|TRBJ2-3|.
CASSALGGVTDTQYF
TGTGCCAGCAGCGCCCTGGGCGGGGTCACAGATACGCAGTATTTT
>.|TRBV7-2|TRBJ1-6|TRBD1
CASSVRDRSLFGNSPLHF
TGTGCCAGCAGCGTCCGGGACAGGTCCTTGTTTGGTAATTCACCCCTCCACTTT
>.|TRBV5-1|TRBJ2-7|.
CASSLGVAYEQYF
TGCGCCAGCAGCTTGGGCGTAGCCTACGAGCAGTACTTC
>once|TRBV4-2|TRBJ2-3|.
CASSQEVAGSTDTQYF
TGTGCCAGCAGCCAAGAGGTCGCGGGAAGCACAGATACGCAGTATTTT
>.|TRBV12-5|TRBJ2-1|TRBD2
CASGFGDLAGGDEQFF
TGTGCTAGTGGTTTCGGTGACTTAGCGGGGGGGGATGAGCAGTTCTTC
>.|TRBV14|TRBJ2-1|TRBD1
CASSSGGTGVYNEQFF
TGTGCCAGCAGCTCAGGGGGGACAGGAGTATACAATGAGCAGTTCTTC
>.|TRBV28|TRBJ2-3|TRBD1
CASSSRQGQRTDTQYF
TGTGCCAGCAGTTCAAGACAGGGGCAGCGCACAGATACGCAGTATTTT
>.|TRBV10-3|TRBJ2-7|.
CAIRGNGDNSYEQYF
TGTGCCATCAGGGGGAATGGGGACAATTCCTACGAGCAGTACTTC
>.|TRBV7-2|TRBJ2-7|TRBD2
CASSSYPSGGAHEQYF
TGTGCCAGCAGCTCATACCCTAGCGGGGGGGCCCACGAGCAGTACTTC
>.|TRBV3-1/TRBV3-2|TRBJ1-4|.
CASSQVAANEKLFF
TGTGCCAGCAGCCAAGTGGCAGCTAATGAAAAACTGTTTTTT